This paragraph reports one T cell receptor beta chain. The sample originates from a study of T cell repertoires in cytomegalovirus infection. TCRdb redid the calling of the reads with MiXCR, one entry per CDR3 protein. The sample consists of some 700,000 distinct CDR3 sequences, less than 40% of them appearing once. CDR3 length: 15 residues. V shed 6 bases and J 1 base; nucleotides not matched to a gene: 3. The chain recombines TRBV12-3 or TRBV12-4 with TRBJ2-4, with 10 bases aligning to TRBD2. The origin of this receptor is a human donor in good health (CMV status not recorded). Some clones in this sample may be carry-over from other donors' samples. Sequencing was done on a sample of PBMCs. CDR3 loop: CASSKLAGAKNIQYF. The DNA of the CDR3 is TGTGCCAGCAGCAAACTAGCGGGGGCCAAAAACATTCAGTACTTC.